This T cell receptor beta chain was identified during a study of blood T cells in healthy people across ages. Study-level points and caveats: Long-lived donors exceeded aged donors in naive CD4+ cells and diversity. Older age went with lower TCR beta diversity per million T cells, in a roughly linear way. In the absence of known donor CMV status, changes in expanded clonotypes were possibly confounded.

As to this clonotype: Its antigen remains unidentified. A read error may be the cause here, since a much bigger clone is one base away.

A second about 6 to 11 cycle PCR used barcoded and J-beta primers. Every cDNA was tagged by a template-switch adaptor with 12 random nucleotides. TCRdb reprocessed the 5' RACE reads with MiXCR, giving one entry per CDR3 protein. The sample lists 630,000 or so distinct CDR3 sequences, approximately 30% occurring once. CDR1 SGDLS and CDR2 YYNGEE come from the germline V gene. The CDR3 is made up of 13 amino acids. The V gene lost 3 bases and the J gene lost 7 bases, with 13 bases spanning the gap. Specimen: blood. The chain combines TRBV9 with TRBJ1-2; no definite D call. This sequence was found in a woman over 75 in good health. CDR3 in amino acids: CASSGPESFGYTF. For the CDR3, the DNA is TGTGCCAGCAGCGGCCCCGAAAGTTTTGGCTACACCTTC.